These 9 T cell receptor beta chains share one sample of origin, sequenced in a study of molecular identifiers for immune sequencing clone quantification. TCRdb independently ran MiXCR on the PCR reads; one entry per CDR3 protein. In the table there are just over 40,000 distinct CDR3 sequences, 15% to 20% of which are singletons. Sequencing input: naive CD8+ T cells from blood, with Jurkat cell RNA spiked in. Specified subset: FACS-sorted CD8+CD4-CCR7+CD45RA+ naive T cells. The receptors derive from a human donor in good health. Some libraries in this study had Jurkat cell RNA spiked in.

The chain couples TRBV23-1 to TRBJ2-1; D not certain. TRBV23-1 counts as an open reading frame of uncertain function. This CDR3 has 18 amino acids. Trimming took 0 bases from V and 8 from J, leaving 23 bases between them. The CDR3 loop reads CASSQSDSAGAFSDEQFF. As DNA, the CDR3 is TGCGCCAGCAGTCAATCGGATTCTGCAGGAGCTTTTTCCGATGAGCAGTTCTTC.

In this sample, this clonotype turned up a few times. The chain joins TRBV28 to TRBJ1-5; D is ambiguous. The CDR3 totals 15 residues. V was pared by 3 bases and J by 3 bases, with 12 bases between. The germline V gene encodes CDR1 MDHEN and CDR2 SYDVKM. CDR3 sequence: CASSFERNTNQPQHF. The CDR3 DNA follows: TGTGCCAGCAGTTTTGAGCGCAACACCAATCAGCCCCAGCATTTT.

This clonotype was seen repeatedly, ten times or more. The chain couples TRBV28 to TRBJ1-1; D is undetermined. With 7 bases removed from V and 0 bases from J, the gap between germline ends came to 9 bases. The CDR3 spans 13 residues. Germline lookup yields CDR1 MDHEN and CDR2 SYDVKM. CDR3 amino acids: CASTDPMNTEAFF. Written as DNA, the CDR3 is TGTGCCAGCACTGACCCCATGAACACTGAAGCTTTCTTT.

This clonotype has a count of ten or more. The chain links TRBV4-2 to TRBJ2-1, with D maybe TRBD2 (6 bases). This CDR3 has 18 residues. The V end was cut by 0 bases, the J end by 0 bases, with 15 bases between. CDR1 and CDR2 from the germline V gene are LGHNA and YNFKEQ. CDR3: CASSQDYLGGYSYNEQFF. CDR3 coding DNA: TGTGCCAGCAGCCAAGATTATTTGGGGGGTTACTCCTACAATGAGCAGTTCTTC.

The table lists this clonotype with many counts. V and J are TRBV5-1 and TRBJ2-3, with 14 bases identical to TRBD2. This CDR3 comprises 20 residues. V dropped 0 bases and J dropped 1; count of bases not matched to a gene: 10. The germline gives CDR1 SGHRS, CDR2 YFSETQ. This chain's CDR3 is CASSLAPGLAGVGRTDTQYF. The DNA of the CDR3 is TGCGCCAGCAGCTTGGCTCCGGGACTAGCGGGAGTCGGACGCACAGATACGCAGTATTTT.

Worth noting for this clonotype: Being one base from a much bigger clone, this may be a read error. The V call is TRBV28, the J call TRBJ2-7, with TRBD1 as a possible D gene (5 bases). CDR3 size: 14 residues. Germline V gene data show CDR1 as MDHEN and CDR2 as SYDVKM. The CDR3 is CASSFSRTPYERYF. In DNA, the CDR3 is TGTGCCAGCAGTTTCTCTCGGACACCCTACGAGCGGTACTTC.

This chain joins TRBV27 and TRBJ1-3; TRBD1 matches 7 bases. Losses at the gene ends were 5 bases for V and 3 bases for J; bases not matched to a gene: 16. This CDR3 contains 18 residues. Germline V gene data show CDR1 as MNHEY and CDR2 as SMNVEV (reference sequence). The CDR3 sequence is CASSPSGAGGLVGNTIYF. CDR3 coding DNA: TGTGCCAGCAGTCCCTCCGGGGCAGGGGGGTTGGTTGGAAACACCATATATTTT.

This clonotype was seen ten or more times. The rearrangement links TRBV14 to TRBJ2-1; 8 bases map to TRBD1. Germline V CDR1 and CDR2: SGHDN, FVKESK. The V segment lost 0 bases and the J segment 0 bases; nucleotides outside the gene matches: 4. CDR3 size: 17 residues. The CDR3 sequence: CASSQERTGSSYNEQFF. In DNA, the CDR3 is TGTGCCAGCAGCCAAGAACGGACAGGGAGCTCCTACAATGAGCAGTTCTTC.

This clonotype appeared once. As DNA, the CDR3 is TGTGCCAGCAGCAGAGGGACAGGGGAGGGCGAGCAGTACTTC. Amino acid sequence: CASSRGTGEGEQYF. The chain employs TRBV21-1 and TRBJ2-7; the DNA was not used to check the table's D call, TRBD1. TRBV21-1 is a pseudogene locus. This CDR3 comprises 14 residues.